This T cell receptor (beta chain) was profiled in a study of blood T cell repertoires in COVID-19. Study context: Samples came from the United States, Italy and Spain, spanning acute and convalescent COVID-19. Sources were T cells, B-cell-depleted T cells, or PBMCs; the material itself was cDNA or gDNA.

Study processing details: Amplification with reference gene primers provided the estimates of nucleated cell counts. Data came from immunoSEQ multiplex PCR; TCRdb stores just in-frame clones and leaves some out. V, J and clone size derive from that table, while D and trimming were established from the DNA sequence. The sample comprises approximately 170,000 clones, about nine tenths of which are singletons, and 4% rests with the top ten. This CDR3 contains 15 residues. Trimming shortened V by 2 bases and J by 2 bases, and 12 bases separated the two germline ends. In germline, CDR1 is LGHNA, CDR2 YSLEER.

Sequencing was performed on peripheral blood. The chain has TRBV4-3 and TRBJ1-2; D unresolved. This receptor was identified in a woman aged 70-85 years with acute or convalescent COVID-19. The CDR3, as DNA: TGCGCCAGCAGCCAAATCGACGGAGCCAACTATGGCTACACCTTC. It is translated as CASSQIDGANYGYTF.